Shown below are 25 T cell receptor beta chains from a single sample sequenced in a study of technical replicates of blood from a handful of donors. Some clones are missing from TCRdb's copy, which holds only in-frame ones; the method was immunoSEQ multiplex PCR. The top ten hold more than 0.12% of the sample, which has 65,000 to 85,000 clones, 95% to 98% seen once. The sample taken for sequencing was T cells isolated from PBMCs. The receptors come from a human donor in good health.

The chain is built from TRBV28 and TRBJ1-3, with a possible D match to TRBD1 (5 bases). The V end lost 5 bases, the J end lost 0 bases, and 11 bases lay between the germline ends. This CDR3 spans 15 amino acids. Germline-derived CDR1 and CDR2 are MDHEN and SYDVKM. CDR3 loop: CASSSAGHSGNTIYF. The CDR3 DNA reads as TGTGCCAGCAGTAGCGCGGGGCACTCTGGAAACACCATATATTTT.

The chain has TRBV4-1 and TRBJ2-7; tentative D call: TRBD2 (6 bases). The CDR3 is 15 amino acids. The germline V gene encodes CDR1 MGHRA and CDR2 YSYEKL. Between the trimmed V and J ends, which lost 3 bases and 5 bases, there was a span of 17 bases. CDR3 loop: CASSHRAASGHEQYF. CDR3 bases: TGCGCCAGCAGCCATCGGGCGGCCAGCGGGCACGAGCAGTACTTC.

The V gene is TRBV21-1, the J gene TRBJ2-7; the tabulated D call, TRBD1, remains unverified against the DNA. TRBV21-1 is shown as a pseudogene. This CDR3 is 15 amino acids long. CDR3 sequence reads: CASSGPGQHSYEQYF. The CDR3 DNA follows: TGTGCCAGCAGCGGGCCAGGACAGCACTCCTACGAGCAGTACTTC.

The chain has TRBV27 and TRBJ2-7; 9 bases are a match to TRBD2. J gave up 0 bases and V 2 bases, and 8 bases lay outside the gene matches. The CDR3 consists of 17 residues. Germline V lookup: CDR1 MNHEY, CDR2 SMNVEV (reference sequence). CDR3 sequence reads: CASSLGPAGGPSYEQYF. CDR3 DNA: TGTGCCAGCAGTTTAGGACCCGCGGGGGGGCCCTCCTACGAGCAGTACTTC.

In DNA, the CDR3 is TGTGCCAGCAGCCAAAACAGTGCCAGCTCCTACAATGAGCAGTTCTTC. Protein sequence: CASSQNSASSYNEQFF. This chain joins TRBV7-6 and TRBJ2-1; no clear D gene. Germline loops: CDR1 SGHVS, CDR2 FNYEAQ. The CDR3 covers 16 residues. Trimming left V 5 bases short and J 0 bases short, with 14 bases between.

For the CDR3, the DNA is TGTGCCAGCAGTAACAGGATGTATAATTCACCCCTCCACTTT. Translated, it gives CASSNRMYNSPLHF. This chain connects TRBV6-5 to TRBJ1-6; maybe TRBD1 (5 bases). The CDR3 loop spans 14 amino acids. V lost 5 bases to trimming and J lost 4 bases, with 9 bases between them. Germline V gene sequence: CDR1 MNHEY, CDR2 SVGAGI.

The CDR3 region is CAWSGLVGYTF. DNA of the CDR3: TGTGCCTGGAGTGGACTCGTTGGCTACACCTTC. The chain employs TRBV30 and TRBJ1-2; no firm D call. V was shortened by 1 base and J by 7 bases, with 7 bases between the two germline ends. This CDR3 region has 11 residues. Germline assignment: CDR1 GTSNPN and CDR2 SVGIG (reference sequence). Filled out from reference TRBV30 and TRBJ1-2, the complete variable domain reads SQTIHQWPATLVQPVGSPLSLECTVEGTSNPNLYWYRQAAGRGLQLLFYSVGIGQISSEVPQNLSASRPQDRQFILSSKKLLLSDSGFYLCAWSGLVGYTFGSGTRLTVV.

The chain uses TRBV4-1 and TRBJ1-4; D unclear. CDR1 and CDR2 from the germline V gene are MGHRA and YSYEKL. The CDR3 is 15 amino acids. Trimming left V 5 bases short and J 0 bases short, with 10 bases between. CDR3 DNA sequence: TGCGCCAGCAGCGCCCCGGGTACAACTAATGAAAAACTGTTTTTT. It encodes CASSAPGTTNEKLFF.

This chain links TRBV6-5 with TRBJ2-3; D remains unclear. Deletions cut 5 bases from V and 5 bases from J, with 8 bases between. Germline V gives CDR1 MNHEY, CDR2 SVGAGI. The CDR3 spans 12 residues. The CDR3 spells CASSDRLDTQYF. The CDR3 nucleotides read TGTGCCAGCAGTGACCGACTAGATACGCAGTATTTT.

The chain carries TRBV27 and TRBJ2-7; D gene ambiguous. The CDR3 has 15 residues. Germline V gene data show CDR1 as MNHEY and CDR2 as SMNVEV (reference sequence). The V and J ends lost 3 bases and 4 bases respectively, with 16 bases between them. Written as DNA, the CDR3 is TGTGCCAGCAGTTTCTCTGCACAGCACTGGTACGAGCAGTACTTC. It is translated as CASSFSAQHWYEQYF.

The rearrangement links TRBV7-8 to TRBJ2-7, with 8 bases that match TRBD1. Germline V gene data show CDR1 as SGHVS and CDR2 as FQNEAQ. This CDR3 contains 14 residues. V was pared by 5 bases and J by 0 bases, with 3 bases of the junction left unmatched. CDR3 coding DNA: TGTGCCAGCAGCATTGGACAGGGCTCCTACGAGCAGTACTTC. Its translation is CASSIGQGSYEQYF.

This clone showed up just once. CDR3 DNA sequence: TGTGCCAGCAAATCGGGGGGGTCCGGGGAGCTGTTTTTT. Protein sequence: CASKSGGSGELFF. The chain recombines TRBV28 with TRBJ2-2; 8 nucleotides agree with TRBD2. Germline V CDR1 and CDR2: MDHEN, SYDVKM. V lost 7 bases, J lost 6 bases, and 4 bases stayed unmatched. CDR3 length equals 13 residues.

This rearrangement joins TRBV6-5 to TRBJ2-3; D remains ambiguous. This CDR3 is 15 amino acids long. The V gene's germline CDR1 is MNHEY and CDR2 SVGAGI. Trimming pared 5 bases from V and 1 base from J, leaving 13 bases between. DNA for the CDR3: TGTGCCAGCAGTCAGACTCCCTTCCGCACAGATACGCAGTATTTT. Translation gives CASSQTPFRTDTQYF.

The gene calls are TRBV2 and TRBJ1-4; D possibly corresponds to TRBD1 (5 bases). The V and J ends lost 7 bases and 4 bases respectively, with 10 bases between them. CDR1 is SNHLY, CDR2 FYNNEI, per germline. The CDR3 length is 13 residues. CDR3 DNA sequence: TGTGCCAGCAACGTGCAGGGTAATGAAAAACTGTTTTTT. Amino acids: CASNVQGNEKLFF.

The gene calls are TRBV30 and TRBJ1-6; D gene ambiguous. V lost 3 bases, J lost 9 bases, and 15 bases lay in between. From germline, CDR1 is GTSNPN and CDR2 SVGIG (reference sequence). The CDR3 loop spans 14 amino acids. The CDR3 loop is CAWRITDHGSPLHF. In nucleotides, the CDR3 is TGTGCCTGGAGGATCACAGACCATGGTTCACCCCTCCACTTT.

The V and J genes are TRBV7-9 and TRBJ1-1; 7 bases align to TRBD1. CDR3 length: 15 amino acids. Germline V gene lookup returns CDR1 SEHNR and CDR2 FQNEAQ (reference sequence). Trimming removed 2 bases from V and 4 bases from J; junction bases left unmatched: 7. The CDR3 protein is CASSLIGPGGTEAFF. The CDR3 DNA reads TGTGCCAGCAGCTTAATCGGCCCAGGGGGCACTGAAGCTTTCTTT.

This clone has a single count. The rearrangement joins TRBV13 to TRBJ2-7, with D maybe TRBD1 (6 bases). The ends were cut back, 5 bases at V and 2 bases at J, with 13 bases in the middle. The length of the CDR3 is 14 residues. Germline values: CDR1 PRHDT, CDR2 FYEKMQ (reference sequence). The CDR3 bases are TGTGCCAGCAGCCGCCAAGGGGGAACCTACGAGCAGTACTTC. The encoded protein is CASSRQGGTYEQYF.

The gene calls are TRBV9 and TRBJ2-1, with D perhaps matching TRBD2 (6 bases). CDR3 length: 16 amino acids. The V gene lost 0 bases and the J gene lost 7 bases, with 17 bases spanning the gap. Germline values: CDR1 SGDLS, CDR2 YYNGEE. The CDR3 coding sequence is TGTGCCAGCAGCGTAGTAGGCGGGATGGAGGGGAATGAGCAGTTCTTC. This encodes CASSVVGGMEGNEQFF.

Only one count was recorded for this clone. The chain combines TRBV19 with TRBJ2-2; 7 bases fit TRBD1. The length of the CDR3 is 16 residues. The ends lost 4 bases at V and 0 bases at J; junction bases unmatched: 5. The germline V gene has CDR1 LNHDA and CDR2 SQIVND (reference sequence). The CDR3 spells CASSTGQLTNTGELFF. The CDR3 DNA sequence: TGTGCCAGTAGTACGGGACAGCTGACGAACACCGGGGAGCTGTTTTTT.

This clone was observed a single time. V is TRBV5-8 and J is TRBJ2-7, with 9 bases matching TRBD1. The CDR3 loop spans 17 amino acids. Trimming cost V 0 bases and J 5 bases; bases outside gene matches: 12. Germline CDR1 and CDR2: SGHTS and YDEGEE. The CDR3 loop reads CASSLAYRTGDINEQYF. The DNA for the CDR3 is TGTGCCAGCAGCTTGGCTTATAGGACAGGGGATATAAACGAGCAGTACTTC.

This chain's CDR3 is CSVFKLGEQYF. The CDR3 DNA is TGCAGCGTTTTTAAACTAGGCGAGCAGTACTTC. The chain couples TRBV29-1 to TRBJ2-7; tentative D call: TRBD2 (5 bases). Germline V gives CDR1 SQVTM, CDR2 ANQGSEA. The CDR3 loop spans 11 amino acids. The V gene lost 5 bases and the J gene lost 6 bases, with 11 bases spanning the gap.

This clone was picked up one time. Written as DNA, the CDR3 is TGCAGCGTCCTGACAGGGCTTGTTGGCTACACCTTC. This encodes CSVLTGLVGYTF. The genes are TRBV29-1 and TRBJ1-2, with TRBD1 matching 7 bases. The germline CDR1 and CDR2 sequences are SQVTM and ANQGSEA. CDR3 size: 12 residues. V was clipped by 6 bases and J by 7 bases; unmatched bases: 8.

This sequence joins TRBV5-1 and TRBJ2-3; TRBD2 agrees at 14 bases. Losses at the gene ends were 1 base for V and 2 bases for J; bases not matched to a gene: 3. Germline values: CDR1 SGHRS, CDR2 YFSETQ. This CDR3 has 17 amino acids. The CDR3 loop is CASSLRTSGGTTDTQYF. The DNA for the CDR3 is TGCGCCAGCAGCTTGCGGACTAGCGGGGGGACCACAGATACGCAGTATTTT. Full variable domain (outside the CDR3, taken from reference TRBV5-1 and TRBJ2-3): KAGVTQTPRYLIKTRGQQVTLSCSPISGHRSVSWYQQTPGQGLQFLFEYFSETQRNKGNFPGRFSGRQFSNSRSEMNVSTLELGDSALYLCASSLRTSGGTTDTQYFGPGTRLTVL.

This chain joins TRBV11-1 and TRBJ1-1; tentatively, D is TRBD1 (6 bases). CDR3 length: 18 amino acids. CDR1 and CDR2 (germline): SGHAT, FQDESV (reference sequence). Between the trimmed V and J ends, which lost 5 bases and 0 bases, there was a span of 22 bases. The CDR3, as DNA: TGTGCCAGCAGCCGGCCCAGGCCCAGACAGGTGATGAACACTGAAGCTTTCTTT. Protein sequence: CASSRPRPRQVMNTEAFF.

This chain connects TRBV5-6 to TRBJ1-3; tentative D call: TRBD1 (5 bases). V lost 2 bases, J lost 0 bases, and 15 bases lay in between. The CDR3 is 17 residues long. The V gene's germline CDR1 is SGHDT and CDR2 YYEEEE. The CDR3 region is CASSFPTGGISGNTIYF. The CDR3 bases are TGTGCCAGCAGCTTCCCGACCGGGGGGATCTCTGGAAACACCATATATTTT.